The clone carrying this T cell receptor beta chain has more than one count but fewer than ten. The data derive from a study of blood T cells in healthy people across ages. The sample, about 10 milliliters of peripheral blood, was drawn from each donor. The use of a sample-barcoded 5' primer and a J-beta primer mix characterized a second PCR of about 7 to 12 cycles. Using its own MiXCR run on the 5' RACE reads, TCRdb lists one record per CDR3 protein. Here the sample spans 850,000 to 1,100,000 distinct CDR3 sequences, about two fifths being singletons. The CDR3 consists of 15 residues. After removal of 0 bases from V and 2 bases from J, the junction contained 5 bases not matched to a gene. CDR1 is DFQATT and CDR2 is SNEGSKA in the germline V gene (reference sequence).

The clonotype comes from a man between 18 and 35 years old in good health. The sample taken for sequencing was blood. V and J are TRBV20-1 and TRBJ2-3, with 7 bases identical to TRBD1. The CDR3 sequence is CSARDTGQLTDTQYF. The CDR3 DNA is TGCAGTGCTAGAGATACGGGACAGCTCACAGATACGCAGTATTTT.